The rows below give T cell receptor beta chains drawn from one sample of a study of CD8 T cells in Susac syndrome. TCRdb re-called the immunoSEQ multiplex PCR reads with MiXCR, one entry per CDR3 protein. The sample records tens of thousands of distinct CDR3 sequences, roughly 95% being singletons. The sequenced sample was CD4+ T cells from PBMCs. Receptor source: a human donor with multiple sclerosis. The CDR3 runs from the conserved cysteine through the conserved F or W. Each record gives: CDR3 DNA, CDR3 protein, J gene, D gene, V gene, CDR3 length, clone size. The D gene is left open where the match is weak. Size values are once, few and many counts, or a class for expanded clones, and some rows have none.

CDR3nt: TGTGCCAGCAGCCTGGTCGGTCTCTACGAGCAGTACTTC
CDR3aa: CASSLVGLYEQYF
j_gene: TRBJ2-7
d_gene: .
v_gene: TRBV28
len: 13
abundance: .

CDR3nt: TGTGCCAGCAGCAACCAGGGTGCCTACGAGCAGTACTTC
CDR3aa: CASSNQGAYEQYF
j_gene: TRBJ2-7
d_gene: .
v_gene: TRBV7-8
len: 13
abundance: .

CDR3nt: TGCGCCAGCAGCCAAGTCGCCCTACTCGTTGAAAAACTGTTTTTT
CDR3aa: CASSQVALLVEKLFF
j_gene: TRBJ1-4
d_gene: .
v_gene: TRBV4-1
len: 15
abundance: .

CDR3nt: TGTGCCAGCAGCGGGACAGGAAATCTTAACTATGGCTACACCTTC
CDR3aa: CASSGTGNLNYGYTF
j_gene: TRBJ1-2
d_gene: TRBD1
v_gene: TRBV7-9
len: 15
abundance: once

CDR3nt: TGTGCCAGCAGCTTACCGGACAGGGGGCTTCACGAGCAGTACTTC
CDR3aa: CASSLPDRGLHEQYF
j_gene: TRBJ2-7
d_gene: TRBD1
v_gene: TRBV7-9
len: 15
abundance: .

CDR3nt: TGCAGTGTTGGCGGGCTAGCGGCTAGCACAGATACGCAGTATTTT
CDR3aa: CSVGGLAASTDTQYF
j_gene: TRBJ2-3
d_gene: TRBD2
v_gene: TRBV20-1
len: 15
abundance: .

CDR3nt: TGCGCCAGCAGCCCTGGTGGCAGGGACACAGATACGCAGTATTTT
CDR3aa: CASSPGGRDTDTQYF
j_gene: TRBJ2-3
d_gene: .
v_gene: TRBV5-1
len: 15
abundance: .

CDR3nt: TGCGCCAGCAGCCCTATAGTGGAAGGGGGAAGACAGCCCCAGCATTTT
CDR3aa: CASSPIVEGGRQPQHF
j_gene: TRBJ1-5
d_gene: .
v_gene: TRBV4-1
len: 16
abundance: .

CDR3nt: TGTGCCAGCAGCCCAGTAGGCAGAGCCACAGATACGCAGTATTTT
CDR3aa: CASSPVGRATDTQYF
j_gene: TRBJ2-3
d_gene: .
v_gene: TRBV5-6
len: 15
abundance: .

CDR3nt: TGCGCCAGCAGCCAAGATCCTAGCGGGGAGGAAGAGACCCAGTACTTC
CDR3aa: CASSQDPSGEEETQYF
j_gene: TRBJ2-5
d_gene: TRBD2
v_gene: TRBV4-1
len: 16
abundance: .

CDR3nt: TGTGCCAGCAGCGGATTAGCGGGGGGAGGCAATGAGCAGTTCTTC
CDR3aa: CASSGLAGGGNEQFF
j_gene: TRBJ2-1
d_gene: TRBD2
v_gene: TRBV7-9
len: 15
abundance: .

CDR3nt: TGTGCCAGCAGTTACTCGAAATGGGGCAACACAGATACGCAGTATTTT
CDR3aa: CASSYSKWGNTDTQYF
j_gene: TRBJ2-3
d_gene: .
v_gene: TRBV6-2/TRBV6-3
len: 16
abundance: .

CDR3nt: TGTGCCAGCAGTTTTAGAGGAGGCGGATACAATGAGCAGTTCTTC
CDR3aa: CASSFRGGGYNEQFF
j_gene: TRBJ2-1
d_gene: .
v_gene: TRBV12-3/TRBV12-4
len: 15
abundance: .

CDR3nt: TGTGCCAGCAGGAGACTAGCGGGGAGCACAGATACGCAGTATTTT
CDR3aa: CASRRLAGSTDTQYF
j_gene: TRBJ2-3
d_gene: TRBD2
v_gene: TRBV7-8
len: 15
abundance: .

CDR3nt: TGCGCCAGCAGCCAAGGCCGTCTAGCGGGGGGGCCGCATGAGCAGTTCTTC
CDR3aa: CASSQGRLAGGPHEQFF
j_gene: TRBJ2-1
d_gene: TRBD2
v_gene: TRBV4-1
len: 17
abundance: .

CDR3nt: TGTGCCAGCAGTGAGGACCTCAATCAGCCCCAGCATTTT
CDR3aa: CASSEDLNQPQHF
j_gene: TRBJ1-5
d_gene: .
v_gene: TRBV2
len: 13
abundance: .

CDR3nt: TGTGCCAGCAGCTCTTCACAGTTAAGGGATTCACCCCTCCACTTT
CDR3aa: CASSSSQLRDSPLHF
j_gene: TRBJ1-6
d_gene: .
v_gene: TRBV6-6
len: 15
abundance: .

CDR3nt: TGTGCCAGCAGCTTAGTTTCTGGGTCCGGGGAGCTGTTTTTT
CDR3aa: CASSLVSGSGELFF
j_gene: TRBJ2-2
d_gene: .
v_gene: TRBV11-3
len: 14
abundance: once